These T cell receptor beta chains were read from a single sample in a study of CD8 T cells in Susac syndrome. One entry per CDR3 protein results from TCRdb running MiXCR on the immunoSEQ multiplex PCR reads. The data contain 140,000 or so distinct CDR3 sequences, 95% of them seen just once; the ten biggest clones take up 0.095% to 0.14%. Material: CD4+ T cells from PBMCs. These receptors were obtained from a human donor with multiple sclerosis. Each CDR3 is given with its conserved first and last residue. Each record gives: V gene, D gene, clone size, J gene, CDR3 protein, CDR3 DNA. A D gene is named only where the DNA matches it firmly. Clone sizes are given selectively: once, few, many, or a class where the clone is expanded.

TRBV9	NA	once	TRBJ1-1	CASSSDPNTEAFF	TGTGCCAGCAGCTCGGACCCGAACACTGAAGCTTTCTTT
TRBV29-1	NA	NA	TRBJ2-1	CSVYGRGTTSPSYNEQFF	TGCAGCGTGTACGGGCGGGGCACCACGAGCCCCTCCTACAATGAGCAGTTCTTC
TRBV2	NA	NA	TRBJ1-6	CASIGQIYNSPLHF	TGTGCCAGCATAGGACAGATCTATAATTCACCCCTCCACTTT
TRBV14	TRBD1	NA	TRBJ2-5	CASSPGDRVQETQYF	TGTGCCAGCAGCCCCGGAGACAGGGTCCAAGAGACCCAGTACTTC
TRBV10-3	NA	NA	TRBJ1-1	CAISGTLANTEAFF	TGTGCCATCAGTGGAACTCTCGCCAACACTGAAGCTTTCTTT
TRBV12-3/TRBV12-4	NA	NA	TRBJ1-5	CASSFRSLGGSSSNQPQHF	TGTGCCAGCAGTTTTAGGTCATTAGGGGGGTCCTCTAGCAATCAGCCCCAGCATTTT
TRBV7-9	TRBD1	NA	TRBJ1-4	CASSSRRQTGAGEKLFF	TGTGCCAGCAGCTCTCGCCGCCAGACAGGGGCAGGTGAAAAACTGTTTTTT
TRBV6-5	TRBD1	NA	TRBJ2-7	CASSQTGYTEQYF	TGTGCCAGCAGCCAGACAGGGTATACCGAGCAGTACTTC
TRBV7-2	NA	NA	TRBJ2-3	CASSWQGHSTDTQYF	TGTGCCAGCAGCTGGCAGGGGCATAGCACAGATACGCAGTATTTT
TRBV15	NA	NA	TRBJ1-5	CATSRVTGLNQPQHF	TGTGCCACCAGCAGAGTAACGGGGCTTAATCAGCCCCAGCATTTT
TRBV5-1	NA	NA	TRBJ2-7	CASTDFYEQYF	TGCGCCAGCACCGACTTTTACGAGCAGTACTTC
TRBV20-1	TRBD1	NA	TRBJ1-1	CSATDRGTEAFF	TGCAGTGCTACTGACAGGGGCACTGAAGCTTTCTTT
TRBV15	NA	NA	TRBJ2-6	CATSRAGSGANVLTF	TGTGCCACCAGCAGAGCGGGATCTGGGGCCAACGTCCTGACTTTC
TRBV3-1	TRBD1	NA	TRBJ1-5	CASNQGGLGQPQHF	TGTGCCAGCAATCAGGGGGGGCTCGGTCAGCCCCAGCATTTT
TRBV2	NA	NA	TRBJ2-1	CASSDNRNYNEQFF	TGTGCCAGCAGTGATAACAGAAACTACAATGAGCAGTTCTTC
TRBV29-1	NA	NA	TRBJ2-7	CSVTTQGKHEQYF	TGCAGCGTAACCACGCAGGGAAAGCACGAGCAGTACTTC
TRBV2	NA	NA	TRBJ1-2	CASTPTTNYGYTF	TGTGCCAGCACTCCGACTACTAACTATGGCTACACCTTC
TRBV6-1	NA	NA	TRBJ1-5	CASSEAGGANQPQHF	TGTGCCAGCAGTGAAGCCGGAGGCGCCAATCAGCCCCAGCATTTT
TRBV6-1	TRBD1	NA	TRBJ1-2	CASNGVGTGMTFYGYTF	TGTGCCAGCAATGGGGTGGGGACAGGGATGACCTTCTATGGCTACACCTTC
TRBV29-1	TRBD2	NA	TRBJ2-1	CSVEGGSGAVNEQFF	TGCAGCGTTGAAGGTGGTAGCGGGGCTGTAAATGAGCAGTTCTTC
TRBV12-3/TRBV12-4	TRBD1	NA	TRBJ1-1	CASSLSTGGVSEAFF	TGTGCCAGCAGTCTTTCTACAGGGGGCGTTTCTGAAGCTTTCTTT
TRBV6-5	NA	NA	TRBJ2-3	CASSQTDTDTQYF	TGTGCCAGCAGTCAGACGGACACAGATACGCAGTATTTT
TRBV3-1	NA	NA	TRBJ2-3	CASSMAWRTDTQYF	TGTGCCAGCAGCATGGCTTGGAGGACAGATACGCAGTATTTT
TRBV20-1	NA	NA	TRBJ1-2	CSAPLIREGYGYTF	TGCAGTGCTCCCTTGATCAGGGAAGGCTATGGCTACACCTTC
TRBV3-1	TRBD2	NA	TRBJ2-1	CASSPIQGLGEQFF	TGTGCCAGCAGCCCCATCCAAGGACTAGGTGAGCAGTTCTTC
TRBV1	NA	NA	TRBJ2-3	CTSSLPWGQGSPDTQYF	NA
TRBV4-2	NA	NA	TRBJ2-7	CASSQDRRTYEQYF	TGTGCCAGCAGCCAAGATCGGCGGACCTACGAGCAGTACTTC